This TCR beta chain was obtained from a study of shared clonotypes between healthy human individuals. In the study overall: For every donor, three CD4 naive, three CD4 memory, two CD8 naive and one CD8 memory plates were used.

Details on this clone: The antigen remains unidentified.

Libraries were prepared by immunoSEQ multiplex PCR; TCRdb keeps only in-frame clonotypes and omits some of them. This table holds over a million clones, approximately 96% found once. J lost 2 bases, V lost 0 bases, and 16 bases had no gene match. The CDR3 sequence is 20 residues long. Germline V gene sequence: CDR1 LGHNA, CDR2 YSLEER. A CD45RA-negative memory subset and a CD45RA+ naive subset were separated from the CD4+ cells. Study observations and caveats: The donor pool, a small one, limited the genetic and exposure-history diversity represented. Across four donors, naive CD4 shared 5% to 6.5%, naive CD8 more than 3%, memory CD4 2.3%, memory CD8 about 0.4%.

This TCR derives from a man aged 30 to 45 in good health. This chain links TRBV4-3 with TRBJ2-3, with TRBD1 matching over 8 bases. The source material was naive CD4+ T cells sorted from blood. Sample subset: CD45RA+ positively selected. Here the CDR3 reads CASSQDGAGGAATYTDTQYF. Written as DNA, the CDR3 is TGCGCCAGCAGCCAAGATGGGGCAGGGGGCGCGGCTACTTACACAGATACGCAGTATTTT.